The text below deals with one TCR beta chain. What it binds is not known. Each CDR3 protein gets one entry after TCRdb re-called the reads with MiXCR. Among hundreds of thousands of distinct CDR3 sequences listed, about 33% were seen once. This specimen belongs to a study of T cell repertoires in cytomegalovirus infection. The CDR3 runs 17 residues. CDR1 and CDR2 from the germline V gene are SGHRS and YFSETQ. V was trimmed by 3 bases and J by 3 bases, leaving 19 bases between them. V is TRBV5-1 and J is TRBJ2-1; the D gene is possibly TRBD1 (5 bases). This material consisted of cultured CD8+ T cells from PBMCs, taken from culture after CMV antigen stimulation. The source is a human donor in good health (CMV status not recorded). Some clones in this sample may be carry-over from other donors' samples. The CDR3 DNA reads TGCGCCAGCAGCTGGGGTTTAGGGGTTTGGGGCTACAATGAGCAGTTCTTC. Protein product: CASSWGLGVWGYNEQFF. Full variable domain (rest looked up from reference TRBV5-1 and TRBJ2-1): KAGVTQTPRYLIKTRGQQVTLSCSPISGHRSVSWYQQTPGQGLQFLFEYFSETQRNKGNFPGRFSGRQFSNSRSEMNVSTLELGDSALYLCASSWGLGVWGYNEQFFGPGTRLTVL.